This T cell receptor (beta chain) appears in the sequencing data of a study of cytomegalovirus exposure and HLA in healthy donors. Study context: In a previous analysis, 117 million unique TCR beta sequences were found from about 179 million T cells.

Study-level results: Several top significant clusters appeared, in a later analysis, to be linked to common viral pathogens.

PCR was performed using 60 Vbeta and 13 Jbeta primers. The method was immunoSEQ multiplex PCR; TCRdb's version includes in-frame clones alone and lacks a portion of them. Of about 94,000 clones detected, roughly 79% appear once; the ten largest clones hold about 3.8%. Comment on this clone: Its matching antigen is unknown.

Whereas donors were nominally healthy upon sampling, unrecorded immune exposures were probable. The CDR3 consists of 16 residues. V shed 5 bases and J shed 5 bases, with 21 bases lying between them. The germline CDR1 and CDR2 sequences are SSHAT and FNYEAQ (reference sequence). Sequences were obtained from PBMCs. The chain employs TRBV7-7 and TRBJ2-5; D is uncertain. The sequence came from a woman aged 40 to 50 in good health and CMV-seronegative. The CDR3, as DNA: TGTGCCAGCAGCCCAGCCCGCGGTATGCTCGGTGAGACCCAGTACTTC. Translated: CASSPARGMLGETQYF.